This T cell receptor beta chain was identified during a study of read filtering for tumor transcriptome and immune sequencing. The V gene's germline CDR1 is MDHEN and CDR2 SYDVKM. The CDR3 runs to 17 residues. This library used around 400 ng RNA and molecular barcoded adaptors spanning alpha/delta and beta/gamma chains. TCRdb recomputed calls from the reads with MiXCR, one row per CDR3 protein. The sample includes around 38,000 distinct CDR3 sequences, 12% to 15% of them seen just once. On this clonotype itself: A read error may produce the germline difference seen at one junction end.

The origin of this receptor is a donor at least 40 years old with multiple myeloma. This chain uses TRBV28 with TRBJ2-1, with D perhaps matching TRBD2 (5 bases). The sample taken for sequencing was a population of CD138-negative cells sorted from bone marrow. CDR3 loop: CASSFGAQLDSWDEQLF. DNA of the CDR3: TGTGCCAGCAGTTTCGGTGCGCAACTAGACTCTTGGGATGAGCAGCTCTTC.